This T cell receptor (beta chain) was recorded in a study of T cells in localized non-small cell lung cancer. Notes on the study in general: Median detection of top 100 tumor clones in adjacent lung was roughly 61 clones. As only one tumor region underwent sequencing, heterogeneity remains possible.

The CDR3 is 14 residues long. The V segment lost 3 bases and the J segment 8 bases; nucleotides outside the gene matches: 5. CDR1 and CDR2 (germline): SNHLY, FYNNEI. The data were produced by immunoSEQ multiplex PCR, yet TCRdb's version contains in-frame clones alone and is incomplete. The sample shows tens of thousands of clones, approximately 90% of them seen only once. As to this clone: Its matching antigen is unknown.

This chain links TRBV2 with TRBJ2-2; 8 nucleotides align to TRBD1. The specimen comprised peripheral blood, sampled before any cancer treatment. This receptor was identified in a woman aged 40 to 75 with stage I squamous cell lung carcinoma. CDR3 nucleotides: TGTGCCAGCAGTGAGAGCAGGGGGCCGGGGGAGCTGTTTTTT. It specifies CASSESRGPGELFF.